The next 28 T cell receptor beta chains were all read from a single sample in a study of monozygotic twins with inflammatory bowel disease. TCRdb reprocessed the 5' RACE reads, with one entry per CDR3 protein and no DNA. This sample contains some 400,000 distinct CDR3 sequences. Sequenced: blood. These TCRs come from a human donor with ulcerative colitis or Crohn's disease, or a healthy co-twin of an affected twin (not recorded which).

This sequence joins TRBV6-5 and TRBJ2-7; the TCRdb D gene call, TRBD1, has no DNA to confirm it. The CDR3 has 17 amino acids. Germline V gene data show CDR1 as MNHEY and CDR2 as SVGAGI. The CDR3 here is CASSYSYRDRGSYEQYF.

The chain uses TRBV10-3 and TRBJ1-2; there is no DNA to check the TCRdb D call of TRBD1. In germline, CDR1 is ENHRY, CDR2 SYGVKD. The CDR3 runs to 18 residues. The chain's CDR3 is CAISAPWGQNSANYGYTF.

The CDR3 loop is CASITAANTEAFF. The gene calls are TRBV19 and TRBJ1-1. The germline V gene encodes CDR1 LNHDA and CDR2 SQIVND (reference sequence). The CDR3 totals 13 residues.

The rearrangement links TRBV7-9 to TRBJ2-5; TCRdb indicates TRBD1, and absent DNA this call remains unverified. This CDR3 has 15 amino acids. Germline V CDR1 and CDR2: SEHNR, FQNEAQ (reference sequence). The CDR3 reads CASSADREGGKTQYF. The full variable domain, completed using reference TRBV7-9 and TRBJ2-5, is DTGVSQNPRHKITKRGQNVTFRCDPISEHNRLYWYRQTLGQGPEFLTYFQNEAQLEKSRLLSDRFSAERPKGSFSTLEIQRTEQGDSAMYLCASSADREGGKTQYFGPGTRLLVL.

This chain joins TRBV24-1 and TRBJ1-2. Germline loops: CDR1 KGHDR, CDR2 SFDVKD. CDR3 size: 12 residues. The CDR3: CATSDSLGGYTF.

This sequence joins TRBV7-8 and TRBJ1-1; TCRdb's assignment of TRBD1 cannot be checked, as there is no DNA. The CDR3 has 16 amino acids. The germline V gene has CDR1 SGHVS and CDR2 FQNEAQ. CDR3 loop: CASSLALGGLNTEAFF.

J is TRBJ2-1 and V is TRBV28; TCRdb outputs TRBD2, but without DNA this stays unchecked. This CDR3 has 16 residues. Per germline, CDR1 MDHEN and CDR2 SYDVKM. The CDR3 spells CASSLLGLVGGDEQFF.

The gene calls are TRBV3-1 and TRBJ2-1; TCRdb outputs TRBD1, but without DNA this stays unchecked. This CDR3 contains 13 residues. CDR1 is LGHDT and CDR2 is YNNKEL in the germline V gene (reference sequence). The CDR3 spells CASSHPGADEQFF.

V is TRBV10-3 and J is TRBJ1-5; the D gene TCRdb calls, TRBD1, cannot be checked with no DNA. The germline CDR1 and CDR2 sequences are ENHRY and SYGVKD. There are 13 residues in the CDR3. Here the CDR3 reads CASCRGQGQPQHF.

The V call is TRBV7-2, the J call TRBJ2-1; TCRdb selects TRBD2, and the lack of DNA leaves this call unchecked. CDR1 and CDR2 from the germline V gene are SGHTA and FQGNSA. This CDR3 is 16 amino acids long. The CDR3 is CASSLTPQREVYEQFF. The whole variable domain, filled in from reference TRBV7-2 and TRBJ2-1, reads GAGVSQSPSNKVTEKGKDVELRCDPISGHTALYWYRQSLGQGLEFLIYFQGNSAPDKSGLPSDRFSAERTGGSVSTLTIQRTQQEDSAVYLCASSLTPQREVYEQFFGPGTRLTVL.

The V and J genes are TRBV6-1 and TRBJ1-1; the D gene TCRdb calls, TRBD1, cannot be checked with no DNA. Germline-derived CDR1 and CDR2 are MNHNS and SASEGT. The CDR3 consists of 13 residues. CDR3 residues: CASRSGTGGVAFF.

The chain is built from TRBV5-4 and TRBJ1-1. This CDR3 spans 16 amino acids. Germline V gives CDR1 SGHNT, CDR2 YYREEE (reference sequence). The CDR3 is CASSRGGGGKNTEAFF.

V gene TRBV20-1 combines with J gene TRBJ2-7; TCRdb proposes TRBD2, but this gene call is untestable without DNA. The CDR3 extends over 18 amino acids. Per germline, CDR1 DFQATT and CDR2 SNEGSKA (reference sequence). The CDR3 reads CSARAQGSGRRGLHEQYF.

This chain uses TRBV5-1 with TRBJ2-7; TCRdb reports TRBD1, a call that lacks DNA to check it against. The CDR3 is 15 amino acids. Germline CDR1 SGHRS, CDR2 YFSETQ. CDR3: CASSLGATGDYEQYF.

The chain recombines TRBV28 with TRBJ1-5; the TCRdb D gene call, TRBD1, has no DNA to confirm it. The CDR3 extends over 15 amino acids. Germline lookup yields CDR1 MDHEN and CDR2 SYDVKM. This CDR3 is CASSPHGAVNQPQHF.

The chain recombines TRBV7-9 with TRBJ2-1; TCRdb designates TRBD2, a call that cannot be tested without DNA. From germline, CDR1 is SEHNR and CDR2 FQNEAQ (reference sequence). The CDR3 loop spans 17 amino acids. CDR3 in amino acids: CASDRDSFRSSYNEQFF.

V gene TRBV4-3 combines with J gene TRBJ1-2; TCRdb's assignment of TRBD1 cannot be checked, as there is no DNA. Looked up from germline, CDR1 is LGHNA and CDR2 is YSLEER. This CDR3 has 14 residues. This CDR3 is CASSQEGGTGEHTF.

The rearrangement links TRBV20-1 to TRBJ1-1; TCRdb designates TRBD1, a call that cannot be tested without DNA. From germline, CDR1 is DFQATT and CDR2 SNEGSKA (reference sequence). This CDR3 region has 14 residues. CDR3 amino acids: CSAPSGAVNTEAFF.

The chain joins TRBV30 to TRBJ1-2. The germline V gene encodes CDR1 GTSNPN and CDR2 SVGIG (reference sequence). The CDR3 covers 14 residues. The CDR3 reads CAWSVREKQYGYTF. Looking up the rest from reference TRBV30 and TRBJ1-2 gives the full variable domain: SQTIHQWPATLVQPVGSPLSLECTVEGTSNPNLYWYRQAAGRGLQLLFYSVGIGQISSEVPQNLSASRPQDRQFILSSKKLLLSDSGFYLCAWSVREKQYGYTFGSGTRLTVV.

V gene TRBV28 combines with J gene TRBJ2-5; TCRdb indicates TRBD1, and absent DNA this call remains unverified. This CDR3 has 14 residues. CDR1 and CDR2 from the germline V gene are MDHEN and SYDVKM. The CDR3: CASRGQGPGETQYF.

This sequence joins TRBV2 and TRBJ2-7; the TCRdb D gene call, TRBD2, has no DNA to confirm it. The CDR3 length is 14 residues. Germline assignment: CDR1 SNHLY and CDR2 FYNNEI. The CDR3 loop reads CASSENKAGYEQYF.

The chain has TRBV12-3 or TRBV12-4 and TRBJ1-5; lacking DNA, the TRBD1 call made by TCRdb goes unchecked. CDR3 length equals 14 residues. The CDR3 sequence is CASSPRQSNQPQHF.

The CDR3 here is CSATRHPWGGEQYF. The rearrangement links TRBV20-1 to TRBJ2-7; TCRdb picks TRBD1, but there is no DNA to check that call. CDR3 length: 14 amino acids. The germline V gene has CDR1 DFQATT and CDR2 SNEGSKA (reference sequence).

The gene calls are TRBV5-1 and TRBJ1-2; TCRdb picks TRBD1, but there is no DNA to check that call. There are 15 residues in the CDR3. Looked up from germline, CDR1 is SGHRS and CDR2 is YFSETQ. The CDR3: CASSPIDRPYYGYTF.

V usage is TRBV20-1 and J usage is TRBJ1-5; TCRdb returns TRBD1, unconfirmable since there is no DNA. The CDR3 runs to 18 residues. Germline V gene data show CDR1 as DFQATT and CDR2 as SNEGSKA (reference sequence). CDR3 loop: CSATRGTGGWFSNQPQHF.

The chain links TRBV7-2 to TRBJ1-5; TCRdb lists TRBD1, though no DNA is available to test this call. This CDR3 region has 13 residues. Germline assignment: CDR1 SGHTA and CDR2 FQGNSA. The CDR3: CASVLTGGQPQHF.

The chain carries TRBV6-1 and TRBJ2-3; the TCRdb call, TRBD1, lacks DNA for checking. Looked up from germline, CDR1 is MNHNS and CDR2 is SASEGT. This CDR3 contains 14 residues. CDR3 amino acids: CASRTPSTRDTQYF.

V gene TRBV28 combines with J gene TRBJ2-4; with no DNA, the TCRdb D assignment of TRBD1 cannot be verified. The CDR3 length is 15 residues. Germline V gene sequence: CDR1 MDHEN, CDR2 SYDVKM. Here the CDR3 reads CASSLGVTGGNIQYF.